This passage covers 14 T cell receptor beta chains from one sample sequenced in a study of T-cell reconstitution after alpha-beta-depleted transplantation in children. For TCRbeta, the library was prepared with unique molecular identifiers. TCRdb re-called the PCR reads through MiXCR, storing one row per CDR3 protein. The table has 700,000 or so distinct CDR3 sequences, approximately 14% seen once. Sequencing was performed on PBMCs, taken before TCRalphabeta/CD19-depleted stem cell transplant. All receptors derive from a girl aged 2 to 10 with congenital amegakaryocytic thrombocytopenia, due to receive a stem cell transplant.

This clonotype showed up many times. This chain uses TRBV12-3 or TRBV12-4 with TRBJ2-4, with 12 nucleotides matching TRBD2. The CDR3 is made up of 17 amino acids. Trimming at V came to 5 bases and at J to 3 bases, leaving 8 bases not matched to a gene. For the CDR3, the DNA is TGTGCCAGCAGTCCTCGGACTAGCGGGATGGGCAAAAACATTCAGTACTTC. Its protein product is CASSPRTSGMGKNIQYF.

Only a few counts were recorded for this clonotype. This sequence joins TRBV12-3 or TRBV12-4 and TRBJ1-2, with 11 bases aligning to TRBD1. V lost 5 bases, J lost 8 bases, and 7 bases stayed unmatched. The CDR3 is 14 amino acids. As DNA, the CDR3 is TGTGCCAGCAGTCGTACCGGGACAGGGGGAGGCTACACCTTC. Translation: CASSRTGTGGGYTF.

This clonotype was counted ten times or more. V and J are TRBV29-1 and TRBJ2-3, with D unclear. CDR3 length: 17 amino acids. V lost 1 base to trimming and J lost 0 bases, with 17 bases between them. Germline V gives CDR1 SQVTM, CDR2 ANQGSEA. CDR3 sequence reads: CSVEGSPALSSTDTQYF. The CDR3 region has the DNA TGCAGCGTTGAAGGCAGTCCAGCTCTTTCGAGCACAGATACGCAGTATTTT.

This clonotype was seen many times. The chain combines TRBV20-1 with TRBJ1-2, with 9 bases matching TRBD1. The germline gives CDR1 DFQATT, CDR2 SNEGSKA (reference sequence). The length of the CDR3 is 14 residues. J lost 4 bases, V lost 4 bases, and 7 bases had no gene match. The CDR3 DNA is TGCAGTGCTACCCCACAGGGGGCCGGCTATGGCTACACCTTC. It is translated as CSATPQGAGYGYTF.

This clonotype was recorded many times. The chain couples TRBV20-1 to TRBJ2-7, with 10 nucleotides matching TRBD2. Per the germline V gene, CDR1 is DFQATT and CDR2 is SNEGSKA (reference sequence). The CDR3 totals 14 residues. J gave up 3 bases and V 4 bases, and 6 bases lay outside the gene matches. The CDR3 region is CSATEREGRYEQYF. CDR3 DNA sequence: TGCAGTGCTACAGAGCGGGAGGGCCGCTACGAGCAGTACTTC.

This clonotype occurred many times. The rearrangement links TRBV12-3 or TRBV12-4 to TRBJ1-1; D is undetermined. This CDR3 has 11 residues. Deletions cut 4 bases from V and 9 bases from J, with 9 bases between. This CDR3 reads CASSSPQKAFF. CDR3 DNA: TGTGCCAGCAGTTCCCCCCAAAAAGCTTTCTTT.

This clonotype was seen at least ten times. V and J are TRBV20-1 and TRBJ2-1; TRBD2 matches at 13 bases. This CDR3 region has 14 residues. Germline loops: CDR1 DFQATT, CDR2 SNEGSKA (reference sequence). V lost 5 bases to trimming and J lost 7 bases; unmatched junction nucleotides: 5. In nucleotides, the CDR3 is TGCAGTGCTGAGGGACTAGCGGGAATAAATGAGCAGTTCTTC. It translates to CSAEGLAGINEQFF.

This clonotype was counted at least ten times. The chain links TRBV29-1 to TRBJ2-1; 12 positions agree with TRBD2. V was pared by 5 bases and J by 2 bases, with 4 bases of the junction left unmatched. Germline loops: CDR1 SQVTM, CDR2 ANQGSEA. The CDR3 is 15 residues long. The CDR3 region is CSVPRTSGTYNEQFF. The CDR3, as DNA: TGCAGCGTTCCCAGGACTAGCGGGACCTACAATGAGCAGTTCTTC.

For the CDR3, the DNA is TGTGCCAGCAGCAGGACCACAGACTCACCCCTCCACTTT. This encodes CASSRTTDSPLHF. V usage is TRBV5-5 and J usage is TRBJ1-6; D is ambiguous. CDR3 length equals 13 residues. V lost 4 bases to trimming and J lost 10 bases, with 12 bases between them. Germline lookup yields CDR1 SGHKS and CDR2 YYEKEE (reference sequence).

This clonotype was counted at least ten times. The rearrangement links TRBV15 to TRBJ1-3; the D is unclear. Trimming stripped 5 bases from V and 3 bases from J, with 11 bases between. CDR3 length: 14 amino acids. The germline CDR1 and CDR2 sequences are LNHNV and YYDKDF (reference sequence). The CDR3 DNA reads as TGTGCCACCAGCCGGACCTCTAATGGAAACACCATATATTTT. It translates to CATSRTSNGNTIYF.

This clonotype was seen repeatedly, ten times or more. This rearrangement joins TRBV14 to TRBJ2-1; D may correspond to TRBD1 or TRBD2 (5 bases each). Germline V gives CDR1 SGHDN, CDR2 FVKESK. The CDR3 has 15 residues. V was pared by 5 bases and J by 4 bases, with 15 bases between. The DNA of the CDR3 is TGTGCCAGCAGCTCTACCGGGACGGCATACAATGAGCAGTTCTTC. Its translation is CASSSTGTAYNEQFF.

This clonotype is a singleton in its sample. This sequence joins TRBV6-7 and TRBJ2-1, with TRBD2 identical over 8 bases. TRBV6-7 is designated an ORF whose function remains uncertain. After removal of 11 bases from V and 5 bases from J, the junction contained 26 bases not matched to a gene. The CDR3 has 19 residues. CDR3 sequence (DNA): TGTGCCTTCTGTTTATCCCCCGGGGGGGGAGTGGCGATAGACAATGAGCAGTTCTTC. Protein: CAFCLSPGGGVAIDNEQFF.

This clonotype was counted ten times or more. CDR3 nucleotide sequence: TGCGCCAGCAGCATAGGACAGGGGGGAGCCAAAAACATTCAGTACTTC. This codes for CASSIGQGGAKNIQYF. This rearrangement joins TRBV5-1 to TRBJ2-4, with 10 bases lining up with TRBD1. Germline assignment: CDR1 SGHRS and CDR2 YFSETQ. The CDR3 covers 16 residues. After removal of 4 bases from V and 0 bases from J, the junction contained 4 bases not matched to a gene.

This clonotype was counted ten times or more. The CDR3: CSASLTGVWYNEQFF. CDR3 sequence (DNA): TGCAGTGCTAGTCTAACGGGAGTGTGGTACAATGAGCAGTTCTTC. The chain carries TRBV20-1 and TRBJ2-1, with D maybe TRBD2 (6 bases). Germline V gives CDR1 DFQATT, CDR2 SNEGSKA (reference sequence). The CDR3 length is 15 residues. V shed 3 bases and J shed 4 bases, with 16 bases lying between them.